One and the same sample provided the 25 T cell receptor beta chains below, sequenced in a study of blood T cell repertoires in COVID-19. Data came from immunoSEQ multiplex PCR; TCRdb stores just in-frame clones and leaves some out. The sample lists 200,000 to 300,000 clones; 70% to 90% were seen once. Sequencing input: peripheral blood. The receptors derive from a woman in her sixties or seventies with active or convalescent COVID-19.

The chain employs TRBV29-1 and TRBJ2-1; TRBD2 might be the D (6 bases). Between the trimmed V and J ends, which lost 0 bases and 7 bases, there was a span of 10 bases. The CDR3 spans 13 residues. Germline V lookup: CDR1 SQVTM, CDR2 ANQGSEA. The DNA of the CDR3 is TGCAGCGTTGAAGATCTAGCGCTGAATGAGCAGTTCTTC. Translating it yields CSVEDLALNEQFF.

This clone showed up just a few times. The genes are TRBV19 and TRBJ2-6, with D maybe TRBD2 (6 bases). V was clipped by 6 bases and J by 3 bases, with 18 bases between them. The CDR3 runs 17 residues. The germline CDR1 and CDR2 sequences are LNHDA and SQIVND (reference sequence). CDR3 amino acids: CASRSVATSSGANVLTF. For the CDR3, the DNA is TGTGCCAGTAGGTCCGTAGCGACTAGTAGTGGGGCCAACGTCCTGACTTTC.

The chain carries TRBV5-4 and TRBJ2-5, with D possibly TRBD2 on 7 matching bases. Germline CDR1 and CDR2: SGHNT and YYREEE (reference sequence). V was cut by 4 bases and J by 5 bases, with 18 bases left in between. The CDR3 extends over 15 amino acids. CDR3 sequence: CASSAEGGGFETQYF. The CDR3 DNA is TGTGCCAGCAGCGCGGAGGGGGGGGGCTTTGAGACCCAGTACTTC.

This clone has a handful of counts. This chain uses TRBV21-1 with TRBJ2-7; the table's D call TRBD2 went unverified against the DNA. TRBV21-1 is given as a pseudogene. The CDR3 covers 17 residues. CDR3 protein: CASSKALLSGSVVEQYF. CDR3 DNA sequence: TGTGCCAGCAGCAAAGCGCTTTTGAGCGGGAGTGTGGTCGAGCAGTACTTC.

This clone was detected only once. The V and J genes are TRBV12-3 or TRBV12-4 and TRBJ1-2; D call uncertain. The CDR3 has 12 amino acids. Trimming shortened V by 2 bases and J by 4 bases, and 5 bases separated the two germline ends. CDR3 DNA: TGTGCCAGCAGTTTAAACGGCTATGGCTACACCTTC. Its translation: CASSLNGYGYTF.

This chain links TRBV5-1 with TRBJ2-3, with D possibly TRBD2 on 6 matching bases. CDR3 length: 15 amino acids. Germline-derived CDR1 and CDR2 are SGHRS and YFSETQ. Trimming left V 0 bases short and J 6 bases short, with 14 bases between. CDR3 sequence (DNA): TGCGCCAGCAGCTTGGCCTGGACGGAGGGGGATACGCAGTATTTT. Translating gives CASSLAWTEGDTQYF.

CDR3 DNA sequence: TGTGCCAGCAGCCCTCAACCGGTAGCCTCTAATGAAAAACTGTTTTTT. This encodes CASSPQPVASNEKLFF. This chain joins TRBV9 and TRBJ1-4, with no clear D. The CDR3 covers 16 residues. Trimming removed 4 bases from V and 3 bases from J, with 16 bases in between. CDR1 and CDR2 (germline): SGDLS, YYNGEE.

This clone was seen only a few times. The chain has TRBV6-6 and TRBJ2-1; 8 bases agree with TRBD2. CDR1 is MNHNY and CDR2 is SVGAGI in the germline V gene (reference sequence). J was trimmed by 5 bases and V by 7 bases; bases with no gene match: 7. This CDR3 has 14 residues. The CDR3 nucleotides read TGTGCCAGCAACCCTAGCGGGCGCCACAATGAGCAGTTCTTC. As protein: CASNPSGRHNEQFF.

The rearrangement joins TRBV10-3 to TRBJ2-7, with TRBD1 identical over 10 bases. This CDR3 is built from 17 residues. The ends lost 4 bases at V and 3 bases at J; junction bases unmatched: 12. Germline lookup yields CDR1 ENHRY and CDR2 SYGVKD. The CDR3 DNA reads as TGTGCCATCAGTGGCCCCCAGACAGGGGGCGGGTTCTACGAGCAGTACTTC. Its translation is CAISGPQTGGGFYEQYF.

The genes are TRBV2 and TRBJ2-1; 8 positions match TRBD2. Trimming removed 7 bases from V and 7 bases from J; junction bases left unmatched: 9. Germline lookup yields CDR1 SNHLY and CDR2 FYNNEI. There are 14 residues in the CDR3. The CDR3 DNA follows: TGTGCCAGCACCGAGGATCTAGCGGGTAATGAGCAGTTCTTC. This sequence encodes CASTEDLAGNEQFF. Full variable domain (outside the CDR3, taken from reference TRBV2 and TRBJ2-1): EPEVTQTPSHQVTQMGQEVILRCVPISNHLYFYWYRQILGQKVEFLVSFYNNEISEKSEIFDDQFSVERPDGSNFTLKIRSTKLEDSAMYFCASTEDLAGNEQFFGPGTRLTVL.

The chain couples TRBV19 to TRBJ2-1, with 9 bases matching TRBD2. The CDR3 sequence is 18 residues long. Germline CDR1 reads LNHDA; CDR2 reads SQIVND (reference sequence). V trimming: 4 bases; J trimming: 0 bases; junction bases outside the gene matches: 10. CDR3 sequence (DNA): TGTGCCAGTAGTAGGGGCCTAGCGGGGCAGAGCTCCTACAATGAGCAGTTCTTC. Protein: CASSRGLAGQSSYNEQFF.

The CDR3 region has the DNA TGTGCCAGCAGCTTGGAGGCCGGAGCTCGCACAGATACGCAGTATTTT. The encoded protein is CASSLEAGARTDTQYF. The chain couples TRBV5-8 to TRBJ2-3; no reliable D call. CDR1 and CDR2 (germline): SGHTS, YDEGEE. V gave up 0 bases and J gave up 1 base, with 12 bases separating them. This CDR3 has 16 residues.

The chain combines TRBV6-1 with TRBJ1-1; unclear D gene. The CDR3 loop spans 16 amino acids. Germline V gives CDR1 MNHNS, CDR2 SASEGT. Trimming cost V 2 bases and J 0 bases, with 13 bases left between them. In DNA form, the CDR3 reads TGTGCCAGCAGTGAAAGGAGGCAGACTATGAACACTGAAGCTTTCTTT. Translated: CASSERRQTMNTEAFF.

The chain recombines TRBV10-1 with TRBJ1-1; 7 nucleotides agree with TRBD1. Germline CDR1 is WNHNN and CDR2 is SYGVQD (reference sequence). The V and J ends lost 0 bases and 3 bases, in that order; junction bases with no gene match: 7. The CDR3 has 16 amino acids. Written as DNA, the CDR3 is TGCGCCAGCAGTGAGTCGATGGCAGGGGGGCACACTGAAGCTTTCTTT. This translates into CASSESMAGGHTEAFF.

V usage is TRBV27 and J usage is TRBJ2-3; 7 bases line up with TRBD2. This CDR3 has 16 residues. The J segment lost 1 base and the V segment lost 5 bases, leaving 9 bases of the junction unmatched. Looked up from germline, CDR1 is MNHEY and CDR2 is SMNVEV (reference sequence). The CDR3 bases are TGTGCCAGCAGTCCCCTTCGGGGAGGGGGCACAGATACGCAGTATTTT. Protein sequence: CASSPLRGGGTDTQYF.

The chain recombines TRBV28 with TRBJ1-6; D possibly corresponds to TRBD1 (6 bases). This CDR3 is 15 amino acids long. Germline CDR1 and CDR2: MDHEN and SYDVKM. V was cut by 6 bases and J by 7 bases, with 16 bases left in between. CDR3 protein: CASSPGGSGNSPLHF. CDR3 nucleotide sequence: TGTGCCAGCAGCCCGGGGGGCTCAGGGAATTCACCCCTCCACTTT.

The chain recombines TRBV7-9 with TRBJ1-1, with D tentatively TRBD1 (5 bases). CDR3 length: 15 amino acids. Per the germline V gene, CDR1 is SEHNR and CDR2 is FQNEAQ (reference sequence). Between the trimmed V and J ends, which lost 2 bases and 3 bases, there was a span of 13 bases. CDR3 in amino acids: CASSLFGGSDTEAFF. The CDR3 region has the DNA TGTGCCAGCAGCTTATTTGGGGGGTCGGACACTGAAGCTTTCTTT.

The J gene is TRBJ1-1, the V gene TRBV5-1, with D unresolved. Per germline, CDR1 SGHRS and CDR2 YFSETQ. This CDR3 is built from 13 residues. V lost 0 bases and J 1 base, leaving 4 bases between the germline ends. In DNA form, the CDR3 reads TGCGCCAGCAGCTTGGACAGGAACACTGAAGCTTTCTTT. Translating it yields CASSLDRNTEAFF. The full variable domain, in which reference TRBV5-1 and TRBJ1-1 provide the parts outside the CDR3, is KAGVTQTPRYLIKTRGQQVTLSCSPISGHRSVSWYQQTPGQGLQFLFEYFSETQRNKGNFPGRFSGRQFSNSRSEMNVSTLELGDSALYLCASSLDRNTEAFFGQGTRLTVV.

The gene calls are TRBV30 and TRBJ1-2, with 8 bases aligning to TRBD1. The junction had 10 bases not matched to a gene; V was cut back by 2 bases and J by 8 bases. The CDR3 loop spans 14 amino acids. Germline values: CDR1 GTSNPN, CDR2 SVGIG (reference sequence). DNA of the CDR3: TGTGCCTGGAGTCCCGACAGGGGCCCTTGGGGCTACACCTTC. As protein: CAWSPDRGPWGYTF.

V usage is TRBV19 and J usage is TRBJ2-3, with 8 bases fitting TRBD1. V trimming: 8 bases; J trimming: 1 base; junction bases outside the gene matches: 8. This CDR3 spans 15 amino acids. Germline CDR1 is LNHDA and CDR2 is SQIVND (reference sequence). The CDR3: CASSDRASRTDTQYF. CDR3 nucleotides: TGTGCCAGTTCGGACAGGGCCTCTCGCACAGATACGCAGTATTTT.

This clone was observed once. The chain recombines TRBV4-1 with TRBJ1-2; 11 bases agree with TRBD1. This CDR3 region has 14 residues. The ends lost 3 bases at V and 7 bases at J; junction bases unmatched: 4. Germline CDR1 is MGHRA and CDR2 is YSYEKL. The CDR3, as DNA: TGCGCCAGCAGCCAGGACAGGGGGCTTGGTGGCTACACCTTC. Protein sequence: CASSQDRGLGGYTF.

This chain uses TRBV15 with TRBJ1-6, with D hard to call. Per germline, CDR1 LNHNV and CDR2 YYDKDF (reference sequence). The CDR3 consists of 15 residues. V was clipped by 0 bases and J by 7 bases, with 10 bases between them. The CDR3 reads CATSREKTYNSPLHF. DNA for the CDR3: TGTGCCACCAGCAGAGAGAAAACTTACAATTCACCCCTCCACTTT.

The V call is TRBV5-5, the J call TRBJ2-3; 8 bases agree with TRBD1. Germline values: CDR1 SGHKS, CDR2 YYEKEE (reference sequence). CDR3 length: 15 amino acids. V shed 0 bases, J shed 4 bases, and the junction held 4 bases outside the gene matches. CDR3 residues: CASSLGRGPADTQYF. In DNA form, the CDR3 reads TGTGCCAGCAGCTTGGGCAGGGGGCCGGCAGATACGCAGTATTTT.

This chain connects TRBV6-5 to TRBJ1-1; D may be TRBD1 (6 bases). V was clipped by 2 bases and J by 10 bases, with 17 bases between them. This CDR3 is built from 14 residues. CDR1 is MNHEY, CDR2 SVGAGI, per germline. CDR3 sequence (DNA): TGTGCCAGCAGTTACCCGGGACATCCAAAGGGAGCTTTCTTT. It yields the protein CASSYPGHPKGAFF.

V usage is TRBV12-3 or TRBV12-4 and J usage is TRBJ1-2; 10 bases map to TRBD1. The CDR3 is 13 amino acids. Unmatched junction bases numbered 4, after V lost 5 bases and J lost 7 bases. The CDR3: CASSRQGAGGYTF. CDR3 DNA: TGTGCCAGCAGTCGACAGGGGGCGGGTGGCTACACCTTC.